These 26 T cell receptor beta chains came from one sample sequenced in a study of T cells in Graves' hyperthyroidism and ophthalmopathy. TCR beta CDR3 regions were amplified from RNA transcripts. HTBI primers were used for first-round RT-PCR of the TCR CDR3. TCRdb recomputed calls from the multiplex PCR reads with MiXCR, one row per CDR3 protein. The profile shows about 560,000 distinct CDR3 sequences, approximately 15% of them singletons. The sequenced sample consisted of blood. These receptors were taken from a woman in her 30s with Graves' hyperthyroidism.

This clonotype showed up many times. The chain couples TRBV12-3 or TRBV12-4 to TRBJ2-1; D is possibly TRBD2 (5 bases). V lost 7 bases to trimming and J lost 6 bases, with 22 bases between them. This CDR3 is 16 amino acids long. The CDR3 sequence is CASTAPGKRFLNEQFF. The CDR3 DNA reads as TGTGCCAGCACCGCCCCCGGGAAGCGGTTCCTCAATGAGCAGTTCTTC.

This clonotype occurred many times. The rearrangement links TRBV4-1 to TRBJ2-1; no clear D. The V and J ends lost 0 bases and 4 bases respectively, with 13 bases between them. CDR1 is MGHRA and CDR2 is YSYEKL in the germline V gene. CDR3 length equals 16 residues. The CDR3 reads CASSQEFEAPYNEQFF. The CDR3 region has the DNA TGCGCCAGCAGCCAAGAGTTCGAGGCCCCTTACAATGAGCAGTTCTTC.

This chain connects TRBV10-3 to TRBJ1-1; D is undetermined. This CDR3 is 11 amino acids long. V was trimmed by 4 bases and J by 13 bases, leaving 13 bases between them. Germline V gene lookup returns CDR1 ENHRY and CDR2 SYGVKD. CDR3 protein: CAISGLNVVFF. The CDR3, as DNA: TGTGCCATCAGTGGATTGAATGTGGTTTTCTTT.

There are many counts of this clonotype. The rearrangement uses TRBV7-9 and TRBJ2-1; TRBD1 aligns across 9 bases. Germline CDR1 reads SEHNR; CDR2 reads FQNEAQ (reference sequence). Trimming at V came to 6 bases and at J to 5 bases, leaving 8 bases not matched to a gene. The CDR3 has 15 residues. The CDR3 region is CASRSDRGTNNEQFF. CDR3 bases: TGTGCCAGCAGATCGGACAGGGGAACCAACAATGAGCAGTTCTTC.

This clonotype has a handful of counts. The chain combines TRBV20-1 with TRBJ1-5, with D tentatively TRBD1 (6 bases). This CDR3 region has 14 residues. Trimming left V 2 bases short and J 4 bases short, with 12 bases between. Germline V CDR1 and CDR2: DFQATT, SNEGSKA (reference sequence). Here the CDR3 reads CSARQGGGNQPQHF. Written as DNA, the CDR3 is TGCAGTGCTAGACAGGGAGGGGGGAATCAGCCCCAGCATTTT.

At least ten counts were recorded for this clonotype. This sequence joins TRBV6-6 and TRBJ1-1; D is undetermined. The germline CDR1 and CDR2 sequences are MNHNY and SVGAGI (reference sequence). V lost 2 bases and J lost 7, with 11 bases in between. The CDR3 has 13 residues. CDR3 nucleotides: TGTGCCAGCAGTTACCCCGGATTGGGTGAAGCTTTCTTT. This gives the protein CASSYPGLGEAFF.

The chain uses TRBV10-3 and TRBJ2-5; a possible D gene is TRBD1 (6 bases). The CDR3 is 15 amino acids. V was trimmed by 3 bases and J by 2 bases, leaving 13 bases between them. Germline loops: CDR1 ENHRY, CDR2 SYGVKD. As DNA, the CDR3 is TGTGCCATCAGTGAACCGGACAGAAAACAAGAGACCCAGTACTTC. This sequence encodes CAISEPDRKQETQYF.

This clonotype appeared many times. The J gene is TRBJ1-2, the V gene TRBV20-1; TRBD1 aligns across 8 bases. Looked up from germline, CDR1 is DFQATT and CDR2 is SNEGSKA (reference sequence). With 4 bases clipped from V and 6 bases from J, the junction kept 7 bases outside the gene matches. The CDR3 spans 13 residues. The CDR3 spells CSANYRGLDGYTF. The CDR3 region has the DNA TGCAGTGCTAATTACAGGGGGTTGGATGGCTACACCTTC.

The chain recombines TRBV6-2 or TRBV6-3 with TRBJ2-7; TRBD1 agrees at 9 bases. CDR1 and CDR2 (germline): MNHEY, SVGEGT. This CDR3 comprises 15 residues. The V segment lost 0 bases and the J segment 3 bases; nucleotides outside the gene matches: 3. Written as DNA, the CDR3 is TGTGCCAGCAGTTACTCGGGACAGGGTAACTACGAGCAGTACTTC. Its protein product is CASSYSGQGNYEQYF.

This clonotype appeared many times. The V call is TRBV30, the J call TRBJ1-1; D is undetermined. The CDR3 totals 13 residues. V lost 5 bases and J lost 8, with 18 bases in between. Germline V gene sequence: CDR1 GTSNPN, CDR2 SVGIG (reference sequence). CDR3 protein: CAWEPGRGLEAFF. The CDR3, as DNA: TGTGCCTGGGAGCCGGGTCGTGGTTTAGAAGCTTTCTTT.

This clonotype was observed a few times. The J gene is TRBJ2-2, the V gene TRBV6-2 or TRBV6-3; 10 bases line up with TRBD2. The germline V gene has CDR1 MNHEY and CDR2 SVGEGT. This CDR3 is 17 amino acids long. The V gene end was trimmed by 1 base and the J gene end by 6 bases; junction bases not matched to a gene: 8. This chain's CDR3 is CASSYLSIGTSAGELFF. Here the CDR3 DNA reads TGTGCCAGCAGTTACTTATCAATCGGGACTAGCGCCGGGGAGCTGTTTTTT.

This clonotype was detected a few times. The CDR3 DNA follows: TGTGCCAGCAGCCAAGAACAGGGCAATCAGCCCCAGCATTTT. Translating gives CASSQEQGNQPQHF. V is TRBV4-2 and J is TRBJ1-5, with D possibly being TRBD1 (5 bases). CDR1 is LGHNA and CDR2 is YNFKEQ in the germline V gene. The CDR3 covers 14 residues. V was clipped by 0 bases and J by 2 bases, with 5 bases between them.

The sample holds many counts of this clonotype. V is TRBV12-3 or TRBV12-4 and J is TRBJ2-7, with 9 nucleotides matching TRBD2. The CDR3 consists of 15 residues. V trimming: 7 bases; J trimming: 0 bases; junction bases outside the gene matches: 7. CDR3 coding DNA: TGTGCCAGCACCCTAGCGGGACAAAGCTCCTACGAGCAGTACTTC. This gives the protein CASTLAGQSSYEQYF.

This chain joins TRBV28 and TRBJ1-3; D perhaps matches TRBD1 (5 bases). This CDR3 spans 15 amino acids. The V gene's germline CDR1 is MDHEN and CDR2 SYDVKM. The germline V and J ends were trimmed by 2 bases and 1 base, with 9 bases remaining between them. CDR3 amino acids: CASSLGGFSGNTIYF. The CDR3 DNA reads TGTGCCAGCAGTTTAGGGGGGTTTTCTGGAAACACCATATATTTT.

This clonotype was recorded a few times. The chain recombines TRBV6-1 with TRBJ1-6; perhaps TRBD1 as D (6 bases). The length of the CDR3 is 15 residues. V was trimmed by 6 bases and J by 5 bases, leaving 14 bases between them. Germline V gives CDR1 MNHNS, CDR2 SASEGT. CDR3 nucleotides: TGTGCCAGCAGCATCGGACAGAACCATAATTCACCCCTCCACTTT. As protein: CASSIGQNHNSPLHF.

This chain links TRBV4-2 with TRBJ1-2; 9 bases are shared with TRBD1. Germline assignment: CDR1 LGHNA and CDR2 YNFKEQ. J gave up 2 bases and V 3 bases, and 4 bases lay outside the gene matches. This CDR3 is built from 15 residues. CDR3: CASSQVGQGNYGYTF. CDR3 coding DNA: TGTGCCAGCAGCCAGGTCGGACAGGGGAACTATGGCTACACCTTC.

This clonotype was picked up many times. The gene calls are TRBV28 and TRBJ2-2; 8 nucleotides line up with TRBD1. Losses at the gene ends were 5 bases for V and 5 bases for J; bases not matched to a gene: 7. The CDR3 covers 15 residues. Germline V lookup: CDR1 MDHEN, CDR2 SYDVKM. The CDR3 nucleotides read TGTGCCAGCAGTCCAGGGGGCGCAGGGACCGGGGAGCTGTTTTTT. Translating gives CASSPGGAGTGELFF.

A remark on this clonotype: This clone may be a read error of a much larger clone one base away. This chain connects TRBV7-3 to TRBJ2-2, with TRBD1 matching 7 bases. Germline lookup yields CDR1 SGHTA and CDR2 FQGTGA. The CDR3 is 14 amino acids. The V gene end was trimmed by 5 bases and the J gene end by 7 bases; junction bases not matched to a gene: 7. CDR3 residues: CASSPIGGGGELFF. For the CDR3, the DNA is TGTGCCAGCAGCCCGATAGGGGGCGGCGGGGAGCTGTTTTTT. Variable domain in full (rest from reference TRBV7-3 and TRBJ2-2): GAGVSQTPSNKVTEKGKYVELRCDPISGHTALYWYRQSLGQGPEFLIYFQGTGAADDSGLPNDRFFAVRPEGSVSTLKIQRTERGDSAVYLCASSPIGGGGELFFGEGSRLTVL.

This clonotype was counted ten times or more. The CDR3 sequence: CASAWGGGQPQHF. The DNA of the CDR3 is TGTGCCAGCGCATGGGGGGGTGGTCAGCCCCAGCATTTT. The genes are TRBV10-3 and TRBJ1-5, with a possible D match to TRBD1 (5 bases). The CDR3 totals 13 residues. CDR1 is ENHRY, CDR2 SYGVKD, per germline. Trimming removed 10 bases from V and 6 bases from J, with 16 bases in between.

This clonotype has at least ten counts. This chain connects TRBV20-1 to TRBJ2-7; the D gene is possibly TRBD1 (5 bases). The length of the CDR3 is 12 residues. The germline gives CDR1 DFQATT, CDR2 SNEGSKA (reference sequence). Trimming removed 4 bases at V and 6 bases at J, with 13 bases between. The CDR3 reads CSATWNQGEQYF. CDR3 bases: TGCAGTGCTACCTGGAACCAGGGCGAGCAGTACTTC.

The V call is TRBV30, the J call TRBJ2-7; no firm D call. Germline V gives CDR1 GTSNPN, CDR2 SVGIG (reference sequence). V lost 2 bases and J lost 4, with 9 bases in between. The CDR3 runs 12 residues. CDR3 bases: TGTGCCTGGAGTAGGACGAGATACGAGCAGTACTTC. As protein: CAWSRTRYEQYF.

This clonotype was observed a few times. The chain links TRBV6-1 to TRBJ1-4, with 9 nucleotides matching TRBD1. CDR3 size: 15 residues. The V segment lost 5 bases and the J segment 7 bases; nucleotides outside the gene matches: 8. Looked up from germline, CDR1 is MNHNS and CDR2 is SASEGT. In nucleotides, the CDR3 is TGTGCCAGCAGTAGCCGGACAGGGGATAGTGAAAAACTGTTTTTT. This encodes CASSSRTGDSEKLFF.

The gene calls are TRBV4-3 and TRBJ2-3, with D unclear. The germline gives CDR1 LGHNA, CDR2 YSLEER. Trimming removed 0 bases from V and 0 bases from J, with 7 bases in between. The length of the CDR3 is 15 residues. In DNA, the CDR3 is TGCGCCAGCAGCCAAGACGTCCTTAGCACAGATACGCAGTATTTT. Its translation: CASSQDVLSTDTQYF.

In this sample, this clonotype turned up many times. The V call is TRBV18, the J call TRBJ2-7; the match to TRBD1 covers 10 bases. V dropped 5 bases and J dropped 6; count of bases not matched to a gene: 7. This CDR3 region has 14 residues. Germline values: CDR1 KGHSH, CDR2 LQKENI. CDR3 DNA: TGTGCCAGCTCAATTTCGACAGGGGGCGGCGAGCAGTACTTC. Its translation is CASSISTGGGEQYF.

This clonotype appeared a few times. The J gene is TRBJ1-6, the V gene TRBV2, with D uncertain. The CDR3 runs 13 residues. Trimming shortened V by 3 bases and J by 10 bases, and 10 bases separated the two germline ends. Germline values: CDR1 SNHLY, CDR2 FYNNEI. The CDR3 sequence: CASSDERGSPLHF. The CDR3 DNA reads TGTGCCAGCAGTGACGAGCGTGGATCACCCCTCCACTTT.

On this clonotype: One base away lies a much larger clone, so this may be a sequencing read error. The chain recombines TRBV6-9 with TRBJ2-5; D is possibly TRBD1 (7 bases). V lost 3 bases, J lost 4 bases, and 12 bases lay in between. This CDR3 has 14 amino acids. Germline CDR1 is MNHGY and CDR2 is SVAAGI. The CDR3 DNA sequence: TGTGCCAGCAGTTACATCAGGGGGGTAGAGACCCAGTACTTC. Its protein product is CASSYIRGVETQYF.